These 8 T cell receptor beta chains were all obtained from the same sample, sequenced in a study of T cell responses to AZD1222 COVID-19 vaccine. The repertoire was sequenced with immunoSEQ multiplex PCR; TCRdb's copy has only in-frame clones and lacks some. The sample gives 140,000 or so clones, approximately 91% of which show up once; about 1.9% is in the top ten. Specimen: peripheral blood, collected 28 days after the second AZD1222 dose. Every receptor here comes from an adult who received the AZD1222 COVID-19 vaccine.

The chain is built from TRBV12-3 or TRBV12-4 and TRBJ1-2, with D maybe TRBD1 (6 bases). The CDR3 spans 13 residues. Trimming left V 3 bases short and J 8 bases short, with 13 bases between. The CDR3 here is CASSFGGLGGYTF. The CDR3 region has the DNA TGTGCCAGCAGTTTTGGGGGGCTAGGGGGCTACACCTTC.

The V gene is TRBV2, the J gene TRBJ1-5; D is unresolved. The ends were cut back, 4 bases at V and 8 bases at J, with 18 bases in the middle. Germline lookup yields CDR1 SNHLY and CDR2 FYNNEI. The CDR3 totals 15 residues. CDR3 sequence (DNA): TGTGCCAGCAGTGGCGGAAGCCTCGGTGTGGAGCCCCAGCATTTT. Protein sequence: CASSGGSLGVEPQHF.

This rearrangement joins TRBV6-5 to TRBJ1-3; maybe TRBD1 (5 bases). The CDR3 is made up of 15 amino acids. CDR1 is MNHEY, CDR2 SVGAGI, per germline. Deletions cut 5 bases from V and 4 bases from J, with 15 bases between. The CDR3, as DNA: TGTGCCAGCAGTCTTATCAGGGCTTCGGGAAACACCATATATTTT. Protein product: CASSLIRASGNTIYF.

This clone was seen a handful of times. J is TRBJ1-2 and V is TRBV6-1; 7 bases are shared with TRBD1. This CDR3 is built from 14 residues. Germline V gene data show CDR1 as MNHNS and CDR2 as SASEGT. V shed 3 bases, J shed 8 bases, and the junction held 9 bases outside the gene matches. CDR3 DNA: TGTGCCAGCAGTGAGCCGTCGGAGGGGGCGGGCTACACCTTC. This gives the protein CASSEPSEGAGYTF.

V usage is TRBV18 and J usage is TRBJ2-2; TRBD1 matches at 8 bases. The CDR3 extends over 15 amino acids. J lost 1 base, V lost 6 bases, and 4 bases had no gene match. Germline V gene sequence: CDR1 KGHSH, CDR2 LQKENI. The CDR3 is CASSRRGQNTGELFF. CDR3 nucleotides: TGTGCCAGCTCCCGCAGGGGGCAGAACACCGGGGAGCTGTTTTTT.

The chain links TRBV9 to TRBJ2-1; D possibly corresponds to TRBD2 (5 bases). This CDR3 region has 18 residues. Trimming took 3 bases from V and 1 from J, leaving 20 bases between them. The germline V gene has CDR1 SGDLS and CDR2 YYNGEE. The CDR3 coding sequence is TGTGCCAGCAGCGCGAGGGTTACTCCCAGTAGGTCCTACAATGAGCAGTTCTTC. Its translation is CASSARVTPSRSYNEQFF.

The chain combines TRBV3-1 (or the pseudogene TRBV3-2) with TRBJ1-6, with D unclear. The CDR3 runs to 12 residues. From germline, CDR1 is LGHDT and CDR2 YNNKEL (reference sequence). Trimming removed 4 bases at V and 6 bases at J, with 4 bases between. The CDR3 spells CASSRVNSPLHF. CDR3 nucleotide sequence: TGTGCCAGCAGCCGGGTTAATTCACCCCTCCACTTT.

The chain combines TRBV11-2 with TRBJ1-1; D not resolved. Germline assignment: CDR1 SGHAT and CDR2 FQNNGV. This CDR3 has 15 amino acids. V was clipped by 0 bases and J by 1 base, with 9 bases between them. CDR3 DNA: TGTGCCAGCAGCTTAGATCTGAAGGAGAACACTGAAGCTTTCTTT. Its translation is CASSLDLKENTEAFF. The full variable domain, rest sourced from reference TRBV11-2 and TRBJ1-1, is EAGVAQSPRYKIIEKRQSVAFWCNPISGHATLYWYQQILGQGPKLLIQFQNNGVVDDSQLPKDRFSAERLKGVDSTLKIQPAKLEDSAVYLCASSLDLKENTEAFFGQGTRLTVV.